The 26 T cell receptor beta chains given below trace back to one sample, sequenced in a study of CD8 T cells in ankylosing spondylitis. MiXCR was run by TCRdb on the 5' RACE reads, yielding one entry per CDR3 protein. The table includes approximately 150,000 distinct CDR3 sequences, 30% to 35% detected once. Source material: synovial fluid, either unsorted or a sorted T cell fraction (not recorded which). The receptors were gathered from a male donor with ankylosing spondylitis.

V usage is TRBV5-6 and J usage is TRBJ2-7; 7 nucleotides line up with TRBD2. Germline loops: CDR1 SGHDT, CDR2 YYEEEE. V shed 2 bases and J 3 bases; nucleotides not matched to a gene: 8. CDR3 length: 15 residues. CDR3 DNA sequence: TGTGCCAGCAGCTTCGGGCGGGAGAAGATCTACGAGCAGTACTTC. It is translated as CASSFGREKIYEQYF.

This clonotype was observed a handful of times. This CDR3 is CASSSGTSGKSDTQYF. CDR3 coding DNA: TGCGCCAGCAGCTCTGGGACTAGCGGGAAATCAGATACGCAGTATTTT. This chain links TRBV5-1 with TRBJ2-3, with 13 positions matching TRBD2. V lost 3 bases and J lost 4; bases outside the gene matches: 5. The CDR3 has 16 residues. The germline V gene has CDR1 SGHRS and CDR2 YFSETQ. The full variable domain, its missing parts supplied by reference TRBV5-1 and TRBJ2-3, is KAGVTQTPRYLIKTRGQQVTLSCSPISGHRSVSWYQQTPGQGLQFLFEYFSETQRNKGNFPGRFSGRQFSNSRSEMNVSTLELGDSALYLCASSSGTSGKSDTQYFGPGTRLTVL.

This clonotype was picked up many times. The chain recombines TRBV12-3 or TRBV12-4 with TRBJ2-5, with D perhaps TRBD2 (6 bases). Deletions cut 6 bases from V and 5 bases from J, with 13 bases between. There are 13 residues in the CDR3. The DNA for the CDR3 is TGTGCCAGCAGGCGGGGAGGTCAGGAGACCCAGTACTTC. Translating it yields CASRRGGQETQYF.

The CDR3 loop reads CASSYRSGTSGGVDEQYF. CDR3 DNA sequence: TGTGCCAGCAGTTACCGATCCGGGACTAGCGGGGGTGTGGACGAGCAGTACTTC. The chain recombines TRBV6-2 or TRBV6-3 with TRBJ2-7; TRBD2 aligns across 14 bases. This CDR3 is built from 18 residues. Germline CDR1 and CDR2: MNHEY and SVGEGT. J was trimmed by 5 bases and V by 2 bases; bases with no gene match: 11.

This clonotype has more than one count but fewer than ten. This rearrangement joins TRBV7-2 to TRBJ2-5; D possibly corresponds to TRBD1 (6 bases). The V gene lost 5 bases and the J gene lost 7 bases, with 17 bases spanning the gap. Germline CDR1 is SGHTA and CDR2 is FQGNSA. The CDR3 covers 14 residues. CDR3 in DNA: TGTGCCAGCAGCCCAGCGAGGGGGTTTGGGACCCAGTACTTC. It yields the protein CASSPARGFGTQYF.

This clonotype has just a few counts. The chain carries TRBV5-1 and TRBJ2-6; D ambiguous. Germline CDR1 SGHRS, CDR2 YFSETQ. The CDR3 is 14 residues long. The V gene lost 5 bases and the J gene lost 4 bases, with 10 bases spanning the gap. DNA for the CDR3: TGCGCCAGCAGTACGGGTCCGGGGGCCAACGTCCTGACTTTC. Translated, it gives CASSTGPGANVLTF.

The chain uses TRBV11-2 and TRBJ2-1, with 11 bases identical to TRBD1. This CDR3 is 16 amino acids long. V lost 5 bases and J lost 7; bases outside the gene matches: 10. Germline values: CDR1 SGHAT, CDR2 FQNNGV. The chain's CDR3 is CASSSQWTGGWNEQFF. CDR3 DNA sequence: TGTGCCAGCAGCAGTCAATGGACAGGGGGCTGGAATGAGCAGTTCTTC.

This clonotype was seen ten or more times. The chain employs TRBV28 and TRBJ2-1; D not resolved. Deletions cut 7 bases from V and 7 bases from J, with 8 bases between. This CDR3 is 11 amino acids long. Germline-derived CDR1 and CDR2 are MDHEN and SYDVKM. The CDR3 reads CASNPGNEQFF. CDR3 coding DNA: TGTGCCAGCAACCCTGGTAATGAGCAGTTCTTC.

This clonotype was seen only a few times. The V gene is TRBV9, the J gene TRBJ1-4, with D possibly TRBD1 on 6 matching bases. Per germline, CDR1 SGDLS and CDR2 YYNGEE. The CDR3 contains 15 residues. The V end was cut by 5 bases, the J end by 12 bases, with 23 bases between. CDR3 loop: CASSQIAEGGAELFF. The DNA of the CDR3 is TGTGCCAGCAGTCAAATTGCGGAGGGGGGTGCGGAACTGTTTTTT.

The chain couples TRBV20-1 to TRBJ2-1; 8 nucleotides line up with TRBD1. Germline-derived CDR1 and CDR2 are DFQATT and SNEGSKA (reference sequence). With V trimmed by 0 bases and J by 0 bases, 7 bases remained unmatched. The CDR3 has 17 residues. CDR3 DNA: TGCAGTGCTAGAGATCTGGACAGGGCCCTCTCCTACAATGAGCAGTTCTTC. Translating it yields CSARDLDRALSYNEQFF.

This clonotype was detected only a few times. This rearrangement joins TRBV2 to TRBJ1-3; D unclear. CDR3 length: 13 residues. CDR1 SNHLY and CDR2 FYNNEI come from the germline V gene. With 6 bases removed from V and 3 bases from J, the gap between germline ends came to 9 bases. CDR3 nucleotide sequence: TGTGCCAGCAGCCCCTCTGGTGGAAACACCATATATTTT. This encodes CASSPSGGNTIYF.

The CDR3 sequence: CASSSTRGGIETQYF. The CDR3 DNA is TGTGCCAGCAGCTCTACTCGTGGGGGGATAGAGACCCAGTACTTC. The chain is built from TRBV7-2 and TRBJ2-5; tentatively, D is TRBD2 (6 bases). This CDR3 spans 15 amino acids. The ends were cut back, 4 bases at V and 4 bases at J, with 16 bases in the middle. Germline V CDR1 and CDR2: SGHTA, FQGNSA. Full variable domain (outside the CDR3, taken from reference TRBV7-2 and TRBJ2-5): GAGVSQSPSNKVTEKGKDVELRCDPISGHTALYWYRQSLGQGLEFLIYFQGNSAPDKSGLPSDRFSAERTGGSVSTLTIQRTQQEDSAVYLCASSSTRGGIETQYFGPGTRLLVL.

This chain connects TRBV6-1 to TRBJ2-7; TRBD2 matches 10 bases. Germline V gives CDR1 MNHNS, CDR2 SASEGT. The V and J ends lost 8 bases and 7 bases, in that order; junction bases with no gene match: 8. The CDR3 is 13 amino acids. The CDR3 sequence: CASRLAGVGEQYF. CDR3 in DNA: TGTGCCAGCCGGCTAGCGGGAGTCGGGGAGCAGTACTTC.

This clonotype was detected only a few times. The chain uses TRBV7-2 and TRBJ1-1, with unresolved D. Deletions cut 1 base from V and 0 bases from J, with 6 bases between. CDR1 and CDR2 from the germline V gene are SGHTA and FQGNSA. This CDR3 has 14 amino acids. CDR3 in DNA: TGTGCCAGCAGCTTAGAACAGATGAACACTGAAGCTTTCTTT. It yields the protein CASSLEQMNTEAFF.

This clonotype was picked up a small number of times. This rearrangement joins TRBV7-2 to TRBJ2-1; D assignment may be TRBD1 or TRBD2 (5 bases each). The CDR3 is 15 amino acids. Trimming removed 0 bases from V and 10 bases from J, with 16 bases in between. Germline V gene lookup returns CDR1 SGHTA and CDR2 FQGNSA. The CDR3, as DNA: TGTGCCAGCAGCTTAGCGAGCTTTGGGGGTTGGGAGCAGTTCTTC. Encoded protein: CASSLASFGGWEQFF.

The rearrangement links TRBV5-4 to TRBJ1-2; no definite D call. CDR3 length equals 15 residues. Trimming left V 0 bases short and J 4 bases short, with 13 bases between. Germline CDR1 SGHNT, CDR2 YYREEE (reference sequence). The CDR3 is CASSLDRLGFYGYTF. CDR3 sequence (DNA): TGTGCCAGCAGCTTGGATCGTCTCGGATTCTATGGCTACACCTTC.

The gene calls are TRBV12-3 or TRBV12-4 and TRBJ2-7, with D possibly matching TRBD1 (8 bases). The V end was cut by 6 bases, the J end by 1 base, with 16 bases between. This CDR3 has 15 residues. The CDR3 nucleotides read TGTGCCAGCAGCACTGGACAGGGAGGGTCCTACGAGCAGTACTTC. This codes for CASSTGQGGSYEQYF.

This rearrangement joins TRBV28 to TRBJ2-7; D is unclear. The CDR3 loop spans 12 amino acids. Trimming removed 7 bases from V and 1 base from J, with 8 bases in between. CDR1 is MDHEN, CDR2 SYDVKM, per germline. DNA for the CDR3: TGTGCCAGCAAATCTACGTCCTACGAGCAGTACTTC. Protein sequence: CASKSTSYEQYF.

The chain joins TRBV30 to TRBJ2-7; no clear D. Germline V gene sequence: CDR1 GTSNPN, CDR2 SVGIG (reference sequence). Trimming took 4 bases from V and 4 from J, leaving 17 bases between them. The CDR3 totals 14 residues. CDR3 sequence reads: CAWTRFGRSYEQYF. The CDR3 nucleotides are TGTGCCTGGACAAGATTTGGACGGAGTTACGAGCAGTACTTC.

This clonotype has just a few counts. The CDR3 sequence is CASSPGTSGRYNEQFF. DNA of the CDR3: TGTGCCAGCAGCCCCGGGACTAGCGGTCGGTACAATGAGCAGTTCTTC. V is TRBV7-2 and J is TRBJ2-1; 11 nucleotides agree with TRBD2. Trimming cost V 5 bases and J 4 bases; bases outside gene matches: 7. CDR1 and CDR2 from the germline V gene are SGHTA and FQGNSA. This CDR3 comprises 16 residues.

The chain employs TRBV10-3 and TRBJ1-6; D is unclear. The germline CDR1 and CDR2 sequences are ENHRY and SYGVKD. V lost 0 bases to trimming and J lost 6 bases, with 9 bases between them. The CDR3 contains 15 residues. The CDR3 sequence is CAISESGGPNSPLHF. As DNA, the CDR3 is TGTGCCATCAGTGAGTCGGGCGGTCCTAATTCACCCCTCCACTTT.

This chain uses TRBV20-1 with TRBJ1-2; D is unclear. This CDR3 spans 17 amino acids. Germline assignment: CDR1 DFQATT and CDR2 SNEGSKA (reference sequence). Trimming cost V 1 base and J 3 bases, with 21 bases left between them. As DNA, the CDR3 is TGCAGTGCTAGAGCGCTTGCCCAGGACTCATGGGACTATGGCTACACCTTC. Its protein is CSARALAQDSWDYGYTF.

The table lists this clonotype with a few counts. J is TRBJ1-6 and V is TRBV3-1; the D gene is possibly TRBD1 (6 bases). Trimming removed 1 base at V and 7 bases at J, with 14 bases between. The CDR3 spans 16 residues. Germline V CDR1 and CDR2: LGHDT, YNNKEL (reference sequence). The CDR3 reads CASSQVGGQGNSPLHF. The CDR3 nucleotides are TGTGCCAGCAGCCAAGTTGGAGGCCAGGGGAATTCACCCCTCCACTTT.

This clonotype was observed many times. The gene calls are TRBV28 and TRBJ1-2; 7 bases map to TRBD1. Germline trimming cut 4 bases from V and 4 bases from J; bases unmatched to any gene: 6. Germline V lookup: CDR1 MDHEN, CDR2 SYDVKM. The CDR3 runs 14 residues. CDR3 sequence: CASSSSGTVYGYTF. The CDR3 nucleotides read TGTGCCAGCAGTTCTTCCGGGACAGTCTATGGCTACACCTTC.

This clonotype appeared a few times. This chain uses TRBV20-1 with TRBJ2-3; D assignment may be TRBD1 or TRBD2 (5 bases each). Germline values: CDR1 DFQATT, CDR2 SNEGSKA (reference sequence). Trimming shortened V by 3 bases and J by 4 bases, and 14 bases separated the two germline ends. The CDR3 is 14 amino acids. The DNA for the CDR3 is TGCAGTGCTAGCGCCGGGGACGGAGCAGATACGCAGTATTTT. It encodes CSASAGDGADTQYF.

The CDR3 DNA follows: TGCGCCAGCAGCTTGGTTCGGCTTGGGAACACCGGGGAGCTGTTTTTT. This codes for CASSLVRLGNTGELFF. The chain is built from TRBV5-1 and TRBJ2-2; D is ambiguous. This CDR3 contains 16 residues. The V gene's germline CDR1 is SGHRS and CDR2 YFSETQ. Trimming removed 0 bases at V and 1 base at J, with 10 bases between. The full variable domain, with the rest looked up from reference TRBV5-1 and TRBJ2-2, is KAGVTQTPRYLIKTRGQQVTLSCSPISGHRSVSWYQQTPGQGLQFLFEYFSETQRNKGNFPGRFSGRQFSNSRSEMNVSTLELGDSALYLCASSLVRLGNTGELFFGEGSRLTVL.